Given below is one T cell receptor (beta chain) in context. What it recognizes is unknown. These data belong to a study of cytomegalovirus exposure and HLA in healthy donors. Study overall: The use of the same platform for the 100 to 150 validation repertoires and the roughly 680 first-cohort repertoires was reported by a later analysis.

Study-wide findings and caveats: With high specificity and sensitivity, the classifier reportedly diagnosed cytomegalovirus status. According to a subsequent analysis, TCR clusters from the first cohort were inclined to appear together in the 120 validation repertoires.

Clones were read by immunoSEQ multiplex PCR, and TCRdb kept only the in-frame ones, dropping some. The data contain approximately 54,000 clones, more than 70% of them seen just once; the ten biggest clones take up about 8.8%. What was sequenced was PBMCs. This TCR derives from a woman between 18 and 30 years old in good health and CMV-seropositive.

The CDR3 DNA sequence: TGTGCCAGCAGCTTAATGGCAGCGAACACCGGGGAGCTGTTTTTT. Amino acid sequence: CASSLMAANTGELFF. This chain uses TRBV7-3 with TRBJ2-2; no clear D. Looked up from germline, CDR1 is SGHTA and CDR2 is FQGTGA. The CDR3 runs to 15 residues. The germline V and J ends were trimmed by 1 base and 0 bases, with 6 bases remaining between them.